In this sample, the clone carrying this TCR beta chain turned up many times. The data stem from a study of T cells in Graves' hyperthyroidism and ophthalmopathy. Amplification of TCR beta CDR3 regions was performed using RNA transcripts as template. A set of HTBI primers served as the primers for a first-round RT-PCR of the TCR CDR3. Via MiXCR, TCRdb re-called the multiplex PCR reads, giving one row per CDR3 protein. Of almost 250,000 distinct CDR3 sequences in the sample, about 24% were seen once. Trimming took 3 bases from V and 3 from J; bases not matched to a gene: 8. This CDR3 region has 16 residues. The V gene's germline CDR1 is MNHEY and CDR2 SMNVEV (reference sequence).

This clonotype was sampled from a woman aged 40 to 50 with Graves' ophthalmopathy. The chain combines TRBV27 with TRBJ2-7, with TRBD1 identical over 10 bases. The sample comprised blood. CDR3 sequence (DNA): TGTGCCAGCAGTTTGACCGGGACAGGGGCAGTCTACGAGCAGTACTTC. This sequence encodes CASSLTGTGAVYEQYF.